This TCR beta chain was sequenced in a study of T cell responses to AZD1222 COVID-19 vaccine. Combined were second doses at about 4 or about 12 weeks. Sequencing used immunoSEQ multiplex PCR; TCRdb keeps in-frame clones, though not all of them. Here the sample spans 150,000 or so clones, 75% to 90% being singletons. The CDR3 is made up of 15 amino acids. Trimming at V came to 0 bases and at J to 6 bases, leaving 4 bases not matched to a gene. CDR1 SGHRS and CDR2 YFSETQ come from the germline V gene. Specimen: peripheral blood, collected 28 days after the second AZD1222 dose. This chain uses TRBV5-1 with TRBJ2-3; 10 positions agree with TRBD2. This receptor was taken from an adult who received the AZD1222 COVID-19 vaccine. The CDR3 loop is CASSLGGTSADTQYF. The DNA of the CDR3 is TGCGCCAGCAGCTTGGGCGGGACTAGCGCCGATACGCAGTATTTT. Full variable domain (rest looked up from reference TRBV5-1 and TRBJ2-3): KAGVTQTPRYLIKTRGQQVTLSCSPISGHRSVSWYQQTPGQGLQFLFEYFSETQRNKGNFPGRFSGRQFSNSRSEMNVSTLELGDSALYLCASSLGGTSADTQYFGPGTRLTVL.